This T cell receptor (beta chain) was found in a study of blood T cells in healthy people across ages. V was pared by 9 bases and J by 4 bases, with 12 bases of the junction left unmatched. Germline assignment: CDR1 MDHEN and CDR2 SYDVKM. The CDR3 covers 17 residues. Per-sample yields of isolated PBMCs were at least 6.5 million. The extraction recovered at least 5 micrograms of total RNA per sample. A sample-barcoded 5' primer and a J-beta primer mix were used in a second PCR of roughly 7 to 11 cycles. TCRdb re-called the 5' RACE reads through MiXCR, storing one row per CDR3 protein. The top ten clones hold 2.1% of a sample with about 1.8 million distinct CDR3 sequences, roughly 49% of them seen once.

The chain uses TRBV28 and TRBJ2-2, with 12 bases aligning to TRBD2. Sample: blood. This clonotype was obtained from a woman aged 40-49 years in good health. In nucleotides, the CDR3 is TGTGCCAGTCAAATCCCCGGGACTAGCGGGTTCACCGGGGAGCTGTTTTTT. Translating gives CASQIPGTSGFTGELFF.